Detailed here is one T cell receptor beta chain. Its cognate antigen is unknown. Profiling relied on immunoSEQ multiplex PCR, and the TCRdb table lists in-frame clones only, not all of them. The sample lists 750,000 to 1,000,000 clones; around 92% were seen once. Only CD45RO-negative cells positively selected for CCR7 counted as naive CD8 cells, so terminally differentiated effector memory CD45RA+ cells were excluded. The data were taken from a study of shared clonotypes between healthy human individuals. V lost 8 bases, J lost 6 bases, and 17 bases lay in between. This CDR3 region has 14 residues. Germline V gene data show CDR1 as SGHAT and CDR2 as FQNNGV. Findings of the study overall: Naive subsets generally exceeded memory subsets in estimated richness.

The chain is built from TRBV11-2 and TRBJ2-1; D perhaps matches TRBD1 (5 bases). The sample taken for sequencing was naive CD8+ T cells sorted from blood. This TCR derives from a man aged 25-45 years in good health. In DNA form, the CDR3 reads TGTGCCAGCGTCGGACATTTACGTCGCAATGAGCAGTTCTTC. Translated: CASVGHLRRNEQFF.